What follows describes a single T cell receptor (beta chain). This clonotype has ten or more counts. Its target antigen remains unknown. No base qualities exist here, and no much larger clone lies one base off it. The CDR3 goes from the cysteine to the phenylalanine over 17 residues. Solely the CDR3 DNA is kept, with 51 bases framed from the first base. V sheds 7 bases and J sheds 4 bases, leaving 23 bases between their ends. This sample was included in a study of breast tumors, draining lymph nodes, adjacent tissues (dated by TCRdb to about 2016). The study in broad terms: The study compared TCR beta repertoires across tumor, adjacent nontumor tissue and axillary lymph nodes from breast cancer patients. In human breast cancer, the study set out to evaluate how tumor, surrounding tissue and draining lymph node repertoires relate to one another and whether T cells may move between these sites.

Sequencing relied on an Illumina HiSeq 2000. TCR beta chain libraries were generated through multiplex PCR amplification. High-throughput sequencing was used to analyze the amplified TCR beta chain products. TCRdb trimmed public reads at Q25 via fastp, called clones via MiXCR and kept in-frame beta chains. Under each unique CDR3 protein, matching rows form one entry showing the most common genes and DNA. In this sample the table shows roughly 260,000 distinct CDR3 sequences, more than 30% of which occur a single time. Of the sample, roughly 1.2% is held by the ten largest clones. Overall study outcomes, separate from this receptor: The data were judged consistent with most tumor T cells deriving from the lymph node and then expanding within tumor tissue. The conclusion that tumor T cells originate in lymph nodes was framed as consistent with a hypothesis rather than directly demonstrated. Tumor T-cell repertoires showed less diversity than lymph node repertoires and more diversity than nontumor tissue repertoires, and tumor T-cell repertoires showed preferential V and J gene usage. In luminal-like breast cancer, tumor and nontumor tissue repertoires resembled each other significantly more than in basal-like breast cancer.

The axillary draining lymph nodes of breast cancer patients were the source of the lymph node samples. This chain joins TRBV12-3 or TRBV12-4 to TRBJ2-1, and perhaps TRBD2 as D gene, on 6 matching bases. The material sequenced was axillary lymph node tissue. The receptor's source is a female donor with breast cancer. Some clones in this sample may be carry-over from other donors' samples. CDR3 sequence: CASNRRVLAGSYNEQFF. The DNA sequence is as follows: TGTGCCAGCAACCGCAGGGTCCTGGCGGGATCGTACAATGAGCAGTTCTTC.